The 30 T cell receptor beta chains given below trace back to one sample, sequenced in a study of T-cell reconstitution after alpha-beta-depleted transplantation in children. Using unique molecular identifiers, the investigators prepared the TCRbeta library. MiXCR, applied by TCRdb to the PCR reads, yields one record per CDR3 protein. The repertoire consists of hundreds of thousands of distinct CDR3 sequences, with 16% occurring once and the leading ten covering less than 30%. The specimen comprised PBMCs, mostly from graft donor cells, sampled 360 days after TCRalphabeta/CD19-depleted stem cell transplant. The receptor source for this set is a boy in the first two years of life who had a stem cell transplant for Wiskott-Aldrich syndrome, so the T cells may come from the graft donor.

This clonotype was seen a handful of times. In nucleotides, the CDR3 is TGTGCCAGCAGCTTAATCGGTACAGATACGCAGTATTTT. Encoded protein: CASSLIGTDTQYF. The V and J genes are TRBV7-2 and TRBJ2-3; D remains unclear. This CDR3 has 13 amino acids. Per germline, CDR1 SGHTA and CDR2 FQGNSA. V lost 2 bases and J 3 bases, leaving 6 bases between the germline ends.

This clonotype was detected only a few times. The J gene is TRBJ1-1, the V gene TRBV6-2 or TRBV6-3; D possibly corresponds to TRBD1 (5 bases). CDR1 is MNHEY, CDR2 SVGEGT, per germline. V lost 4 bases to trimming and J lost 4 bases, with 16 bases between them. This CDR3 contains 15 residues. In DNA, the CDR3 is TGTGCCAGCAGTTCTCTCCGGGGGGATGGCACTGAAGCTTTCTTT. This codes for CASSSLRGDGTEAFF.

V gene TRBV3-1 combines with J gene TRBJ2-6; 9 bases line up with TRBD2. Germline V gene lookup returns CDR1 LGHDT and CDR2 YNNKEL (reference sequence). This CDR3 is 21 amino acids long. Unmatched junction bases numbered 17, after V lost 5 bases and J lost 0 bases. The CDR3 here is CASSSPPEAGGFSSGANVLTF. The CDR3 bases are TGTGCCAGCAGCTCCCCCCCTGAAGCGGGAGGCTTTAGCTCTGGGGCCAACGTCCTGACTTTC.

Concerning this clonotype: Its ends do not fully match the called genes, so a read error is possible. This chain links TRBV5-4 with TRBJ2-1; TRBD2 agrees at 8 bases. Germline loops: CDR1 SGHNT, CDR2 YYREEE (reference sequence). This CDR3 has 19 amino acids. CDR3 sequence (DNA): TGTGCCAGCAGTTTGGGACTCAAGGAGGCGGGGGGTCGTTACAATGAGCAGTTCTTC. Translated, it gives CASSLGLKEAGGRYNEQFF. Variable domain in full (rest from reference TRBV5-4 and TRBJ2-1): ETGVTQSPTHLIKTRGQQVTLRCSSQSGHNTVSWYQQALGQGPQFIFQYYREEENGRGNFPPRFSGLQFPNYSSELNVNALELDDSALYLCASSLGLKEAGGRYNEQFFGPGTRLTVL.

This rearrangement joins TRBV24-1 to TRBJ2-1; 8 positions agree with TRBD1. J was trimmed by 8 bases and V by 3 bases; bases with no gene match: 2. Germline V gene lookup returns CDR1 KGHDR and CDR2 SFDVKD. This CDR3 is 13 amino acids long. The chain's CDR3 is CATSDRQGHEQFF. The CDR3 DNA sequence: TGTGCCACCAGTGATAGACAGGGGCATGAGCAGTTCTTC.

CDR3 in DNA: TGTGCCAGCAGTTACGCACCTATAGGCTCCTACGAGCAGTACTTC. It is translated as CASSYAPIGSYEQYF. This chain connects TRBV6-2 or TRBV6-3 to TRBJ2-7; D is undetermined. Trimming cost V 2 bases and J 0 bases, with 11 bases left between them. Germline assignment: CDR1 MNHEY and CDR2 SVGEGT. The CDR3 has 15 residues.

Only a few counts were recorded for this clonotype. The chain recombines TRBV6-1 with TRBJ2-2; 9 bases fit TRBD2. CDR1 MNHNS and CDR2 SASEGT come from the germline V gene. V lost 7 bases and J lost 4; bases outside the gene matches: 7. The CDR3 is made up of 15 amino acids. CDR3 protein: CASMLAGSVTGELFF. CDR3 nucleotides: TGTGCCAGCATGCTAGCGGGATCAGTCACCGGGGAGCTGTTTTTT.

The gene calls are TRBV7-2 and TRBJ2-3, with D perhaps TRBD2 (5 bases). CDR3 length: 15 residues. V was clipped by 1 base and J by 6 bases, with 14 bases between them. Germline V gene sequence: CDR1 SGHTA, CDR2 FQGNSA. The CDR3 region is CASSLVSVRRDTQYF. The CDR3, as DNA: TGTGCCAGCAGCTTAGTCTCTGTGCGGAGGGATACGCAGTATTTT.

This sequence joins TRBV5-1 and TRBJ1-1; no definite D call. Germline V lookup: CDR1 SGHRS, CDR2 YFSETQ. The CDR3 contains 12 residues. Deletions cut 6 bases from V and 0 bases from J, with 6 bases between. CDR3 sequence: CASKQMNTEAFF. CDR3 coding DNA: TGCGCCAGCAAACAGATGAACACTGAAGCTTTCTTT.

This clonotype was observed at least ten times. The rearrangement links TRBV5-1 to TRBJ2-2; D is unresolved. Germline assignment: CDR1 SGHRS and CDR2 YFSETQ. The CDR3 covers 13 residues. Trimming took 4 bases from V and 8 from J, leaving 12 bases between them. The CDR3 is CASSQKDGGELFF. The CDR3 DNA reads as TGCGCCAGCAGCCAGAAAGACGGAGGGGAGCTGTTTTTT.

The table lists this clonotype with many counts. This chain joins TRBV7-2 and TRBJ2-5, with 9 bases matching TRBD1. The CDR3 has 13 residues. The germline V gene has CDR1 SGHTA and CDR2 FQGNSA. Trimming removed 5 bases from V and 3 bases from J; junction bases left unmatched: 1. In DNA, the CDR3 is TGTGCCAGCAGCCGACAGGGGGAAGAGACCCAGTACTTC. Protein sequence: CASSRQGEETQYF.

This clonotype has more than one count but fewer than ten. The chain employs TRBV28 and TRBJ1-2, with D uncertain. The CDR3 has 14 residues. Germline assignment: CDR1 MDHEN and CDR2 SYDVKM. Trimming removed 5 bases at V and 4 bases at J, with 14 bases between. In nucleotides, the CDR3 is TGTGCCAGCAGTGCCCTATCAGAGGGCTATGGCTACACCTTC. Translating gives CASSALSEGYGYTF.

The V and J genes are TRBV24-1 and TRBJ2-1; D is unresolved. The V end lost 2 bases, the J end lost 3 bases, and 10 bases lay between the germline ends. This CDR3 has 15 residues. Per the germline V gene, CDR1 is KGHDR and CDR2 is SFDVKD. CDR3 residues: CATSDSSRDYNEQFF. The CDR3 nucleotides read TGTGCCACCAGTGATTCTTCTAGGGACTACAATGAGCAGTTCTTC.

The gene calls are TRBV6-5 and TRBJ2-1, with 9 bases matching TRBD1. The V gene end was trimmed by 0 bases and the J gene end by 2 bases; junction bases not matched to a gene: 11. Germline CDR1 is MNHEY and CDR2 is SVGAGI. CDR3 length equals 19 residues. In DNA form, the CDR3 reads TGTGCCAGCAGTTACTCTACGTTGGGACAGGGAGACCCCTACAATGAGCAGTTCTTC. Translation gives CASSYSTLGQGDPYNEQFF.

V gene TRBV4-1 combines with J gene TRBJ2-7, with 8 bases matching TRBD1. The CDR3 is 14 residues long. Germline trimming cut 4 bases from V and 7 bases from J; bases unmatched to any gene: 9. Germline V gene lookup returns CDR1 MGHRA and CDR2 YSYEKL. CDR3 in amino acids: CASSLDRRQGEQYF. As DNA, the CDR3 is TGCGCCAGCAGCCTTGACAGGAGACAGGGGGAGCAGTACTTC.

There are a few counts of this clonotype. The chain employs TRBV12-3 or TRBV12-4 and TRBJ1-2; D may be TRBD1 (5 bases). The CDR3 length is 14 residues. V shed 3 bases and J shed 2 bases, with 10 bases lying between them. CDR3 amino acids: CASSFGTSNYGYTF. DNA of the CDR3: TGTGCCAGCAGTTTTGGGACGTCAAACTATGGCTACACCTTC.

This clonotype has a handful of counts. The V and J genes are TRBV18 and TRBJ2-7; 9 positions agree with TRBD1. The V and J ends lost 0 bases and 6 bases, in that order; junction bases with no gene match: 9. CDR1 KGHSH and CDR2 LQKENI come from the germline V gene. This CDR3 contains 16 residues. The CDR3 bases are TGTGCCAGCTCACCACCAATCGGACAGGGGTGGGGCGAGCAGTACTTC. It specifies CASSPPIGQGWGEQYF.

This clonotype came up a few times. The gene calls are TRBV2 and TRBJ2-4; D gene unclear. CDR1 and CDR2 (germline): SNHLY, FYNNEI. The CDR3 consists of 12 residues. Trimming stripped 4 bases from V and 6 bases from J, with 7 bases between. CDR3 region: CASSAHRNIQYF. The CDR3 DNA follows: TGTGCCAGCAGTGCCCATCGAAACATTCAGTACTTC.

This clonotype was counted a few times. This sequence joins TRBV7-2 and TRBJ2-5, with D possibly being TRBD1 or TRBD2 (5 bases each). The CDR3 is made up of 14 amino acids. The V gene lost 7 bases and the J gene lost 2 bases, with 14 bases spanning the gap. Germline CDR1 reads SGHTA; CDR2 reads FQGNSA. CDR3 DNA sequence: TGTGCCAGCAACCCCCGGGGCTCACAAGAGACCCAGTACTTC. Translated: CASNPRGSQETQYF.

This clonotype appeared a few times. This chain joins TRBV9 and TRBJ2-3; D is perhaps TRBD1 (5 bases). The CDR3 runs to 14 residues. The V end lost 1 base, the J end lost 5 bases, and 11 bases lay between the germline ends. Germline CDR1 reads SGDLS; CDR2 reads YYNGEE. CDR3 in DNA: TGTGCCAGCAGCGTAAGGGGCCAAGGAGATACGCAGTATTTT. It specifies CASSVRGQGDTQYF.

This clonotype showed up just a few times. The chain employs TRBV5-4 and TRBJ2-1; TRBD2 aligns across 8 bases. Unmatched junction bases numbered 10, after V lost 4 bases and J lost 7 bases. The CDR3 contains 15 residues. CDR1 and CDR2 from the germline V gene are SGHNT and YYREEE (reference sequence). CDR3 amino acids: CASSPGLALANEQFF. The CDR3 DNA reads as TGTGCCAGCAGCCCCGGACTAGCCCTGGCTAATGAGCAGTTCTTC.

This clonotype appeared a few times. The genes are TRBV28 and TRBJ1-1; a weak D match, TRBD1 (6 bases). Deletions cut 3 bases from V and 6 bases from J, with 14 bases between. This CDR3 comprises 14 residues. Germline V gene sequence: CDR1 MDHEN, CDR2 SYDVKM. The CDR3 region is CASSFSSGAPEAFF. CDR3 bases: TGTGCCAGCAGTTTCAGTTCAGGGGCGCCTGAAGCTTTCTTT.

This clonotype turned up a few times. The CDR3 sequence is CASSHSGGPGNIQYF. The CDR3 DNA reads TGTGCCAGCAGCCATAGCGGGGGGCCGGGGAACATTCAGTACTTC. The rearrangement links TRBV3-1 to TRBJ2-4, with TRBD2 matching 10 bases. Germline-derived CDR1 and CDR2 are LGHDT and YNNKEL (reference sequence). This CDR3 has 15 amino acids. The V and J ends lost 3 bases and 7 bases, in that order; junction bases with no gene match: 6.

This sequence joins TRBV30 and TRBJ2-2; TRBD1 aligns across 7 bases. Germline CDR1 reads GTSNPN; CDR2 reads SVGIG (reference sequence). The CDR3 is 15 residues long. V shed 3 bases, J shed 1 base, and the junction held 5 bases outside the gene matches. The chain's CDR3 is CAWRFRQGNTGELFF. The CDR3 nucleotides read TGTGCCTGGAGGTTCAGACAGGGGAACACCGGGGAGCTGTTTTTT.

The rearrangement joins TRBV27 to TRBJ2-7; 9 bases match TRBD1. Trimming cost V 5 bases and J 3 bases; bases outside gene matches: 5. Germline lookup yields CDR1 MNHEY and CDR2 SMNVEV (reference sequence). This CDR3 spans 14 amino acids. The CDR3, as DNA: TGTGCCAGCAGTCCTACAGGGGGCTACTACGAGCAGTACTTC. It codes for CASSPTGGYYEQYF.

V usage is TRBV27 and J usage is TRBJ2-5; D is perhaps TRBD1 (6 bases). Per the germline V gene, CDR1 is MNHEY and CDR2 is SMNVEV (reference sequence). V was pared by 0 bases and J by 4 bases, with 12 bases between. This CDR3 contains 15 residues. CDR3 residues: CASSLSTGRRETQYF. The CDR3 DNA sequence: TGTGCCAGCAGTTTATCCACAGGGAGAAGAGAGACCCAGTACTTC.

The chain has TRBV5-1 and TRBJ2-1; D is undetermined. The CDR3 loop spans 14 amino acids. From germline, CDR1 is SGHRS and CDR2 YFSETQ. V lost 1 base and J lost 5, with 10 bases in between. The CDR3 loop is CASSLLGPDNEQFF. DNA for the CDR3: TGCGCCAGCAGCTTGTTAGGGCCAGACAATGAGCAGTTCTTC.

The rearrangement uses TRBV5-1 and TRBJ2-3; perhaps TRBD2 as D (5 bases). From germline, CDR1 is SGHRS and CDR2 YFSETQ. CDR3 length: 14 residues. Trimming pared 4 bases from V and 0 bases from J, leaving 9 bases between. This chain's CDR3 is CASSVGMSTDTQYF. Here the CDR3 DNA reads TGCGCCAGCAGCGTCGGGATGAGCACAGATACGCAGTATTTT.

This clonotype was observed a handful of times. The chain is built from TRBV18 and TRBJ2-7; 7 nucleotides line up with TRBD1. With 3 bases clipped from V and 0 bases from J, the junction kept 5 bases outside the gene matches. CDR1 is KGHSH and CDR2 is LQKENI in the germline V gene. The CDR3 is made up of 15 amino acids. In DNA, the CDR3 is TGTGCCAGCTCACCGGAGACAGGGTTCTCCTACGAGCAGTACTTC. This sequence encodes CASSPETGFSYEQYF.

This clonotype occurred a few times. V is TRBV6-5 and J is TRBJ2-5; a possible D gene is TRBD2 (7 bases). CDR3 length: 17 amino acids. The V gene lost 2 bases and the J gene lost 6 bases, with 22 bases spanning the gap. Germline V gives CDR1 MNHEY, CDR2 SVGAGI. Here the CDR3 DNA reads TGTGCCAGCAGTTACGGGGGCGGGGGCAATATCAGGAAGACCCAGTACTTC. Amino acids: CASSYGGGGNIRKTQYF.